Here is one T cell receptor (beta chain) with its context. Per the germline V gene, CDR1 is MDHEN and CDR2 is SYDVKM. Trimming at V came to 6 bases and at J to 6 bases, leaving 7 bases not matched to a gene. The length of the CDR3 is 14 residues. Seattle researchers signed up patients amid active infection and tracked them longitudinally. Per the study methods: Estimation of nucleated cell counts was performed using reference gene primer amplification. The data were produced by immunoSEQ multiplex PCR, yet TCRdb's version contains in-frame clones alone and is incomplete. V and J calls and clone size follow that table, whereas D and trimming were derived from the DNA. The table has roughly 200,000 clones, 85% to 90% seen once. The sample originates from a study of blood T cell repertoires in COVID-19. Turning to the study itself: Both acute and convalescent COVID-19 samples were obtained from the United States, Italy and Spain. PBMCs, B-cell-depleted T cells, or T cells provided the cDNA or gDNA that made up the material.

The chain links TRBV28 to TRBJ1-5, with 8 bases lining up with TRBD1. Sequenced input: peripheral blood. This clonotype was sampled from a person aged 65-85 years with COVID-19, enrolled during active disease. This CDR3 is CASSGQGASQPQHF. CDR3 nucleotides: TGTGCCAGCAGCGGACAGGGCGCGAGTCAGCCCCAGCATTTT.